Listed below are T cell receptor beta chains from one sample, sequenced in a study of shared clonotypes between healthy human individuals. Method: immunoSEQ multiplex PCR; TCRdb's copy keeps in-frame clones and lacks some. Altogether 2 million to 2.5 million clones are present, about 95% being singletons, with the ten largest covering around 1.1%. Sequencing was performed on naive CD8+ T cells sorted from blood. The origin of the receptors is a man younger than 35 in good health. CDR3s include the opening cysteine and the closing phenylalanine or tryptophan. Each record gives: D gene, clone size, V gene, J gene, CDR3 DNA, CDR3 protein. A D gene is named only where the DNA matches it firmly. Expanded clones are given a class, and other clones once, few, many or no size at all.

d_gene: NA
abundance: NA
v_gene: TRBV9
j_gene: TRBJ1-1
CDR3nt: TGTGCCAGCAGCGGACCAACAGGGAGCAACACTGAAGCTTTCTTT
CDR3aa: CASSGPTGSNTEAFF

d_gene: NA
abundance: NA
v_gene: TRBV7-7
j_gene: TRBJ2-5
CDR3nt: TGTGCTAGCAGCTTAGCCCCCGATAACGGGGAGACCCAGTACTTC
CDR3aa: CASSLAPDNGETQYF

d_gene: NA
abundance: NA
v_gene: TRBV11-2
j_gene: TRBJ2-5
CDR3nt: TGTGCCAGCAGCTTAGAACTTAGCCCTGCGGAGACCCAGTACTTC
CDR3aa: CASSLELSPAETQYF

d_gene: NA
abundance: NA
v_gene: TRBV29-1
j_gene: TRBJ1-2
CDR3nt: TGCAGCGTTGAAGATCGGTTGTCAGTCTATGGCTACACCTTC
CDR3aa: CSVEDRLSVYGYTF

d_gene: TRBD2
abundance: NA
v_gene: TRBV4-3
j_gene: TRBJ2-5
CDR3nt: TGCGCCAGCAGCCAAGTCACTAGCGGGGAGACCCAGTACTTC
CDR3aa: CASSQVTSGETQYF

d_gene: NA
abundance: NA
v_gene: TRBV2
j_gene: TRBJ2-2
CDR3nt: TGTGCCAGCAGTGAATGGGGGACGGCTAACACCGGGGAGCTGTTTTTT
CDR3aa: CASSEWGTANTGELFF

d_gene: TRBD2
abundance: NA
v_gene: TRBV30
j_gene: TRBJ2-7
CDR3nt: TGTGCCTGGAGTGAGCCCCGGGGGTTCCAGACTAGCGGGCCCACCTACGAGCAGTACTTC
CDR3aa: CAWSEPRGFQTSGPTYEQYF

d_gene: NA
abundance: NA
v_gene: TRBV5-8
j_gene: TRBJ2-7
CDR3nt: TGTGCCAGCAGCTTGCCCCACTGGACAGACTCCTACGAGCAGTACTTC
CDR3aa: CASSLPHWTDSYEQYF

d_gene: NA
abundance: NA
v_gene: TRBV4-1
j_gene: TRBJ2-5
CDR3nt: TGCGCCAGCAGCCAAGAGACTTCTTACCAAGAGACCCAGTACTTC
CDR3aa: CASSQETSYQETQYF

d_gene: TRBD1
abundance: NA
v_gene: TRBV6-5
j_gene: TRBJ1-4
CDR3nt: TGTGCCAGCAGGTACAGGGGTACTAATGAAAAACTGTTTTTT
CDR3aa: CASRYRGTNEKLFF

d_gene: NA
abundance: few
v_gene: TRBV5-1
j_gene: TRBJ1-1
CDR3nt: TGCGCCAGCAGCTTGGGAGTGAACACTGAAGCTTTCTTT
CDR3aa: CASSLGVNTEAFF